Each of the 5 T cell receptor beta chains below was sequenced from the same sample in a study of blood T cells in healthy people across ages. Primed by a sample-barcoded 5' primer and a J-beta primer mix, a second PCR proceeded for about 7 to 11 cycles. MiXCR, run by TCRdb on the 5' RACE reads, gives a single entry per CDR3 protein. The table records around 800,000 distinct CDR3 sequences, 35% to 50% of them present only once. Sequenced: blood. These receptor sequences come from a man at least 80 years old in good health.

This clonotype was seen repeatedly, ten times or more. This chain's CDR3 is CASAEQRDNEQFF. In DNA form, the CDR3 reads TGTGCCAGCGCGGAACAGAGGGACAATGAGCAGTTCTTC. This chain joins TRBV7-3 and TRBJ2-1, with D possibly being TRBD2 (5 bases). Germline V CDR1 and CDR2: SGHTA, FQGTGA. The CDR3 covers 13 residues. Deletions cut 8 bases from V and 5 bases from J, with 13 bases between.

The chain couples TRBV20-1 to TRBJ1-1; D may be TRBD1 (5 bases). The CDR3 consists of 14 residues. The V end was cut by 1 base, the J end by 4 bases, with 13 bases between. Germline assignment: CDR1 DFQATT and CDR2 SNEGSKA (reference sequence). The CDR3 loop is CSARGRWGGTEAFF. The CDR3 nucleotides are TGCAGTGCTAGAGGACGGTGGGGGGGCACTGAAGCTTTCTTT.

V and J are TRBV3-1 and TRBJ1-2; the match to TRBD1 covers 9 bases. Germline CDR1 reads LGHDT; CDR2 reads YNNKEL (reference sequence). The CDR3 is 15 residues long. J gave up 8 bases and V 2 bases, and 9 bases lay outside the gene matches. The DNA of the CDR3 is TGTGCCAGCAGCCAACCTGGGACAGGGACGGAAGGCTACACCTTC. Residues: CASSQPGTGTEGYTF.

The chain combines TRBV5-6 with TRBJ2-3; D possibly uses TRBD1 or TRBD2 (5 bases each). The CDR3 spans 15 residues. Per germline, CDR1 SGHDT and CDR2 YYEEEE. V gave up 2 bases and J gave up 6 bases, with 16 bases separating them. CDR3 sequence reads: CASSFEGLMVDTQYF. CDR3 sequence (DNA): TGTGCCAGCAGCTTTGAGGGGCTTATGGTGGATACGCAGTATTTT.

This clonotype came up once. The chain has TRBV27 and TRBJ2-4, with 9 bases lining up with TRBD2. The DNA end is a closer match to TRBJ2-7, so the J assignment may be wrong. This CDR3 is 14 amino acids long. In germline, CDR1 is MNHEY, CDR2 SMNVEV (reference sequence). In DNA, the CDR3 is TGTGCCAGCAGTGTCTGGCGGGAGGGCCACGAGCAGTACTTC. Translated, it gives CASSVWREGHEQYF.